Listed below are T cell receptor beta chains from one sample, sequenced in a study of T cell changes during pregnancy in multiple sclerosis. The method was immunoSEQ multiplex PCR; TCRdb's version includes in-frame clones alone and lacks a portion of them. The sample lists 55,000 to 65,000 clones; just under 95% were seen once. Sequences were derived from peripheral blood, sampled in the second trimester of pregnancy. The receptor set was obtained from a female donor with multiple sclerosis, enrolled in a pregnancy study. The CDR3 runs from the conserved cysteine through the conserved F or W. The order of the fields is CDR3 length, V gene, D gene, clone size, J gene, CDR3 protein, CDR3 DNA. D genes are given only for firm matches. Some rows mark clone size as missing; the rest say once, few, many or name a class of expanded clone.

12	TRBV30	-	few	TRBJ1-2	CAWSGSGYGYTF	TGTGCCTGGAGCGGGTCGGGCTATGGCTACACCTTC
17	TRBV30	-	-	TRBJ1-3	CAWKTPTQGNSGNTIYF	TGTGCCTGGAAAACACCCACACAGGGCAACTCTGGAAACACCATATATTTT
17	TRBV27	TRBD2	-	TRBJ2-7	CASSLRLTSADYYEQYF	TGTGCCAGCAGCCTCCGGCTTACTAGCGCCGACTACTACGAGCAGTACTTC
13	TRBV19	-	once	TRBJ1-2	CASTGRENYGYTF	TGTGCCAGTACGGGACGGGAGAACTATGGCTACACCTTC
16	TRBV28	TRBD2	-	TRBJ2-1	CASSGNSGSSYNEQFF	TGTGCCAGCAGTGGGAATAGCGGGAGCTCCTACAATGAGCAGTTCTTC
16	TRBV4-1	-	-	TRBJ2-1	CASSQERLATYNEQFF	TGCGCCAGCAGCCAAGAAAGGCTAGCGACTTACAATGAGCAGTTCTTC
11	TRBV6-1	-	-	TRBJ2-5	CASSERKTQYF	TGTGCCAGCAGTGAGCGTAAGACCCAGTACTTC
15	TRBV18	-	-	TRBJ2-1	CASSLAGTSYNEQFF	TGTGCCAGCTCACTCGCCGGGACAAGCTACAATGAGCAGTTCTTC
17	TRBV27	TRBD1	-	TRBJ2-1	CASSLSTPGQGYNEQFF	TGTGCCAGCAGTTTATCGACCCCGGGACAGGGATACAATGAGCAGTTCTTC
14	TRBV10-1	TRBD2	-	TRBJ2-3	CASAKTSGSDTQYF	TGCGCCAGCGCGAAGACTAGCGGGTCAGATACGCAGTATTTT
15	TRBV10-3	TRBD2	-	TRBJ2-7	CAISTAGVNSYEQYF	TGTGCCATCAGCACAGCGGGAGTGAACTCCTACGAGCAGTACTTC
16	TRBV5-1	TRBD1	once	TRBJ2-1	CASSSTGQGRYNEQFF	TGCGCCAGCAGCTCGACCGGACAGGGGCGTTACAATGAGCAGTTCTTC
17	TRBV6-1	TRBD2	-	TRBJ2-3	CASSEAAWGGRTDTQYF	TGTGCCAGCAGTGAAGCTGCGTGGGGGGGGAGGACAGATACGCAGTATTTT
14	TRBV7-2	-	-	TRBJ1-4	CASSHINDGEKLFF	TGTGCCAGCAGCCACATCAACGATGGCGAAAAACTGTTTTTT
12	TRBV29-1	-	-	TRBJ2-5	CSVRAGQETQYF	TGCAGCGTTCGAGCAGGTCAAGAGACCCAGTACTTC
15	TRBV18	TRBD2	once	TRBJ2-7	CASSPAGGDPYEQYF	TGTGCCAGCTCACCAGCGGGGGGAGACCCCTACGAGCAGTACTTC
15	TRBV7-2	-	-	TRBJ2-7	CASSLADTGLYEQYF	TGTGCCAGCAGCTTAGCGGACACAGGGCTCTACGAGCAGTACTTC